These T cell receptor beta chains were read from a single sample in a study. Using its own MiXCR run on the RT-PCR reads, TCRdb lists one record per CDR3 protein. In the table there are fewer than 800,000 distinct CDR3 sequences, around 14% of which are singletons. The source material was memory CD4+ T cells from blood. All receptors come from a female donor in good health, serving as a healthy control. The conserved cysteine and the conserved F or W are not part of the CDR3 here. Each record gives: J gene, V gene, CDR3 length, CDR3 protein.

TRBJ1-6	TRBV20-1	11	SANNRDNSPLH
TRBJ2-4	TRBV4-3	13	ASSQAWDWRNIQY
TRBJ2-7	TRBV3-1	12	ASSRAGEGSEQY
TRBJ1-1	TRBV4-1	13	ASSQTGADGTEAF
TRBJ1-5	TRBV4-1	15	ASSPPGEVGVNQPQH
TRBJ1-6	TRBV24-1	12	ATSDSSDPSPLH
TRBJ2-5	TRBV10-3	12	AIRWDTISETQY
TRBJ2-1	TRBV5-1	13	ASSLAEGQYNEQF
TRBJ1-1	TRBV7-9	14	ASSPLAGALAGEAF
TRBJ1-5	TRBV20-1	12	SAIRTGVNQPQH
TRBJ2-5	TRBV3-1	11	ASSHYREETQY
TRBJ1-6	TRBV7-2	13	ASSLRTGPDSPLH
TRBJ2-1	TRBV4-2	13	ASSQGTSGNNEQF
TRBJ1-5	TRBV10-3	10	AISEGAQPQH
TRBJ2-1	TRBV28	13	ASSHSGRDLNEQF
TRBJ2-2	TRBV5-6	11	ATHRGWNGELF
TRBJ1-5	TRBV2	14	ASSDGQGAPQQPQH